These T cell receptor beta chains were read from a single sample in a study of blood T cell repertoires in COVID-19. The assay was immunoSEQ multiplex PCR, and TCRdb's table has in-frame clones only and misses some. The table lists 270,000 or so clones, around 92% of them singletons. The material sequenced was peripheral blood. The receptors come from a woman aged 25 to 45 with COVID-19, enrolled during active disease. Both conserved end residues are part of each CDR3.

v_call	j_call	cdr3_aa
TRBV30	TRBJ2-4	CAVERPSEAKNIQYF
TRBV6-6	TRBJ2-7	CASSPQQDFAYEQYF
TRBV5-1	TRBJ1-1	CASSLGGTYTEAFF
TRBV29-1	TRBJ1-2	CSGFGGGYGYTF
TRBV5-1	TRBJ1-3	CASSWNSGGGNTIYF
TRBV7-9	TRBJ1-1	CASSLGGQPNTEAFF
TRBV14	TRBJ2-5	CASSQERTGLAGAEYQETQYF
TRBV9	TRBJ1-1	CASSVGGKTEAFF
TRBV5-1	TRBJ2-7	CASSYAVFDTGKTYEQYF
TRBV7-9	TRBJ1-1	CASLDTGTGSPNTEAFF
TRBV28	TRBJ1-5	CASSRGLRNQPQHF
TRBV11-2	TRBJ2-3	CASSPRTSGGAGDTQYF
TRBV5-5	TRBJ2-1	CASSWDYRGRRSNEQFF
TRBV13	TRBJ2-1	CASSSYLAQAEQFF
TRBV19	TRBJ1-2	CASSLGQGQYGYTF
TRBV14	TRBJ1-1	CASSRQGYTEAFF
TRBV4-2	TRBJ1-5	CASSQGRESQPQHF
TRBV5-4	TRBJ2-1	CASSPGGLAGVDEQFF
TRBV27	TRBJ2-7	CASSLIKGVHEQYF
TRBV4-2	TRBJ2-7	CASSQGAGRTGGKGQYF
TRBV19	TRBJ2-7	CASTPTGGIYEQYF